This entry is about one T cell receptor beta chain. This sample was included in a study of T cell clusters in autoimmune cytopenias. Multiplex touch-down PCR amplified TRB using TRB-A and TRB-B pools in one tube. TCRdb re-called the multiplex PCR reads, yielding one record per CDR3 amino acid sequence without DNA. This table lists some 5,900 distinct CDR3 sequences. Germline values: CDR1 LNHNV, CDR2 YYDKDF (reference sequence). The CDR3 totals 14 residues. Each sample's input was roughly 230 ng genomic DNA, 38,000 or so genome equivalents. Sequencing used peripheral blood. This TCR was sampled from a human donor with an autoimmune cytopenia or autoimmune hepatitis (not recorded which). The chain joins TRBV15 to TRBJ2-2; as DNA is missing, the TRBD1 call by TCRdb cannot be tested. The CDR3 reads CATDRGGAPGELFF.